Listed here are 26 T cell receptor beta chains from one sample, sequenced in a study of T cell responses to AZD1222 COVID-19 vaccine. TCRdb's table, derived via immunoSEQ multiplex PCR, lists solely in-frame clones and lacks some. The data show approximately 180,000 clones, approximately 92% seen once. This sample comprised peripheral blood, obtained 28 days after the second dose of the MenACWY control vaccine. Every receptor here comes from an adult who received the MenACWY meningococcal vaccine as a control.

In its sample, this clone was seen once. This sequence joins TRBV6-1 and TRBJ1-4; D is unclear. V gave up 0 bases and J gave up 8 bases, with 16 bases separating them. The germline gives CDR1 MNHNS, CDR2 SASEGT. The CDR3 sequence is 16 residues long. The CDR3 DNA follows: TGTGCCAGCAGTGAAGCGAGGGCCCCTCCCCGGGAAAAACTGTTTTTT. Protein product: CASSEARAPPREKLFF.

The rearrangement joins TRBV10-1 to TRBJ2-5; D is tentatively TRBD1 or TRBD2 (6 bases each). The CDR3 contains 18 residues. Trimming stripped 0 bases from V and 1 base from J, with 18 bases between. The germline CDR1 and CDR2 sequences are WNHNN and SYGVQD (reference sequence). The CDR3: CASSESKVLGGLQETQYF. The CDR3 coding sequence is TGCGCCAGCAGTGAGTCGAAGGTCTTAGGGGGACTCCAAGAGACCCAGTACTTC.

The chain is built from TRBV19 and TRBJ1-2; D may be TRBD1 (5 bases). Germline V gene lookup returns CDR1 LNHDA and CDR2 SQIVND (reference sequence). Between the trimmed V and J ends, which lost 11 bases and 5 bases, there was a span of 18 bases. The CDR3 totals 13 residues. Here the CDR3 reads CACSGAGNYGYTF. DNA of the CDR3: TGTGCCTGCTCTGGAGCAGGGAATTATGGCTACACCTTC.

The CDR3 DNA reads TGCGCCAGCAGCTTGGGGGGGCTGGGTCTAAACACTGAAGCTTTCTTT. It translates to CASSLGGLGLNTEAFF. This sequence joins TRBV5-1 and TRBJ1-1; D may be TRBD1 (6 bases). Trimming shortened V by 0 bases and J by 2 bases, and 14 bases separated the two germline ends. Per germline, CDR1 SGHRS and CDR2 YFSETQ. This CDR3 comprises 16 residues.

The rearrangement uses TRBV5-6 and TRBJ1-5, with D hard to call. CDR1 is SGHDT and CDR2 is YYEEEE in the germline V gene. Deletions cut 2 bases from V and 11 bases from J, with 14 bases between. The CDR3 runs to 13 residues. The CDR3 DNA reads TGTGCCAGCAGCTTAAGAACGCGGCCGGCCCAGCATTTT. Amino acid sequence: CASSLRTRPAQHF.

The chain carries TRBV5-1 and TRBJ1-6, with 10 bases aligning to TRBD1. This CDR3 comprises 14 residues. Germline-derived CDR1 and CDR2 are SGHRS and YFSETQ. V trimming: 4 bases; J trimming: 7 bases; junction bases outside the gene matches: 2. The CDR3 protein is CASSPGQGNSPLHF. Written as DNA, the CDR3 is TGCGCCAGCAGCCCGGGACAGGGGAATTCACCCCTCCACTTT.

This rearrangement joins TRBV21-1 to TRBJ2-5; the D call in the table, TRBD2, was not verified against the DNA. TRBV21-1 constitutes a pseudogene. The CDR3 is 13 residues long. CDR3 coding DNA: TGTGCCAGCAGCCGGGAACCGCAAGAGACCCAGTACTTC. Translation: CASSREPQETQYF.

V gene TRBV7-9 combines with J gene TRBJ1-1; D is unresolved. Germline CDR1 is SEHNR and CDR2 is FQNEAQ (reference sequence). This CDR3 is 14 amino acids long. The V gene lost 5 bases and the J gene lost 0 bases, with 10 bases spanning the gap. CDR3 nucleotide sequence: TGTGCCAGCAGCGACGGACGGCTGAACACTGAAGCTTTCTTT. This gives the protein CASSDGRLNTEAFF. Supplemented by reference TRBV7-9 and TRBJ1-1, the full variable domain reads DTGVSQNPRHKITKRGQNVTFRCDPISEHNRLYWYRQTLGQGPEFLTYFQNEAQLEKSRLLSDRFSAERPKGSFSTLEIQRTEQGDSAMYLCASSDGRLNTEAFFGQGTRLTVV.

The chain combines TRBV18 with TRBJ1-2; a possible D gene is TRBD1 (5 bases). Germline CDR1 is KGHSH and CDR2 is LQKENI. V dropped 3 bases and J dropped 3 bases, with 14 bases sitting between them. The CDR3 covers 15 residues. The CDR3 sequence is CASSPPRGTHYGYTF. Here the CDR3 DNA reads TGTGCCAGCTCACCGCCTCGAGGGACTCACTATGGCTACACCTTC.

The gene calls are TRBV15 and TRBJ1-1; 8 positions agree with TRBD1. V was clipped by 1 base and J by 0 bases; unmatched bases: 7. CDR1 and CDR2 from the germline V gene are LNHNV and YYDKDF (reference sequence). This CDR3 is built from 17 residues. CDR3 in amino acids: CATSRGHRGRLNTEAFF. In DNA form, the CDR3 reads TGTGCCACCAGCAGAGGTCACAGGGGGAGACTGAACACTGAAGCTTTCTTT.

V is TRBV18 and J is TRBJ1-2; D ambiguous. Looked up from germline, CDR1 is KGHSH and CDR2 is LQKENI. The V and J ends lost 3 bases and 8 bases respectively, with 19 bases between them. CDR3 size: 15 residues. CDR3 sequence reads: CASSPSTPKLEGYTF. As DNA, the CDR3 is TGTGCCAGCTCACCTTCCACCCCGAAGTTGGAGGGCTACACCTTC. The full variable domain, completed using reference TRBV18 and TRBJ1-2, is NAGVMQNPRHLVRRRGQEARLRCSPMKGHSHVYWYRQLPEEGLKFMVYLQKENIIDESGMPKERFSAEFPKEGPSILRIQQVVRGDSAAYFCASSPSTPKLEGYTFGSGTRLTVV.

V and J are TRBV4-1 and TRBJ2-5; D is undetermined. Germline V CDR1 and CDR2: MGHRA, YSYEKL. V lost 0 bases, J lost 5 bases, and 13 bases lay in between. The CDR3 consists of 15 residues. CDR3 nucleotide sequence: TGCGCCAGCAGCCAAGATGAAACATTCGGGGAGACCCAGTACTTC. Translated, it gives CASSQDETFGETQYF.

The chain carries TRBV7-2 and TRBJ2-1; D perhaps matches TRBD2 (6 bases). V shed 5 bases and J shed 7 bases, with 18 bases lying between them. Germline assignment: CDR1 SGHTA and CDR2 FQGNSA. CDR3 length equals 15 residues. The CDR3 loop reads CASSPRASDQNEQFF. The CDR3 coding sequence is TGTGCCAGCAGCCCCCGGGCTAGCGATCAGAATGAGCAGTTCTTC.

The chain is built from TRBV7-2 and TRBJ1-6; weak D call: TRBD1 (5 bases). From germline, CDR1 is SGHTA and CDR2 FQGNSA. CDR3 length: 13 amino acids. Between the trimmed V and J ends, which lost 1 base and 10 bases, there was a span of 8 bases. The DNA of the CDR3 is TGTGCCAGCAGCTTAGGGGGGGAATCACCCCTCCACTTT. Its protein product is CASSLGGESPLHF.

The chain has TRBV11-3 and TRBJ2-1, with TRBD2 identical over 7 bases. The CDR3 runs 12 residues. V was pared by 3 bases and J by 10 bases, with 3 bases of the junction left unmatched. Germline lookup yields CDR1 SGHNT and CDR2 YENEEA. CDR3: CASSLGGTEQFF. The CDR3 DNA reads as TGTGCCAGCAGCTTGGGAGGGACCGAGCAGTTCTTC.

The CDR3 nucleotides are TGTGCCAGCAGCTGGGGCGGGACCCAGTACTTC. This codes for CASSWGGTQYF. This chain links TRBV7-4 with TRBJ2-5, with D perhaps matching TRBD1 (5 bases). V was shortened by 4 bases and J by 7 bases, with 7 bases between the two germline ends. The CDR3 extends over 11 amino acids. CDR1 SGHVT and CDR2 SQSDAQ come from the germline V gene.

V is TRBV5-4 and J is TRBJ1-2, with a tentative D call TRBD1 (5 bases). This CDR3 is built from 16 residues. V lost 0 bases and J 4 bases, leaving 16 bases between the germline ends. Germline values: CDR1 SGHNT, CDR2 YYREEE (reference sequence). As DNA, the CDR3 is TGTGCCAGCAGCTTGGGAGGGCCGAGGGACCCCTATGGCTACACCTTC. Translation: CASSLGGPRDPYGYTF.

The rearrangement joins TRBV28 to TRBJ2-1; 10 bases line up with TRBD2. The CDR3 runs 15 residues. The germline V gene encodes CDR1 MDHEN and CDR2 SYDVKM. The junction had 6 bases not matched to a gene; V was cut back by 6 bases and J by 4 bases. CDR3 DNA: TGTGCCAGCAGCCCCCTAGCGGGGGAATACAATGAGCAGTTCTTC. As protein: CASSPLAGEYNEQFF.

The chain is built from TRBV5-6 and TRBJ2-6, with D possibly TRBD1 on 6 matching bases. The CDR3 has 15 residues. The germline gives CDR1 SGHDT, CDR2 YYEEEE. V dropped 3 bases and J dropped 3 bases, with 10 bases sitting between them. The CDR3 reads CASSSGVGGANVLTF. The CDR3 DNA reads TGTGCCAGCAGCTCAGGGGTCGGTGGGGCCAACGTCCTGACTTTC.

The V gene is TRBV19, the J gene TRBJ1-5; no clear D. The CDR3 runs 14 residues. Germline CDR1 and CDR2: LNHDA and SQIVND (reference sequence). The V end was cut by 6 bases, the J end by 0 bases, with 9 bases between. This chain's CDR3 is CASSGSYSNQPQHF. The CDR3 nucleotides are TGTGCCAGTAGCGGCAGCTATAGCAATCAGCCCCAGCATTTT.

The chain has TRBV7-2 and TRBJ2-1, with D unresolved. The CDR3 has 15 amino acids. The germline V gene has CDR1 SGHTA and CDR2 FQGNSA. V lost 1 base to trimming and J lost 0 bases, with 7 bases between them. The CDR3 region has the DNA TGTGCCAGCAGCTTAGAACCCGGCTCCTACAATGAGCAGTTCTTC. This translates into CASSLEPGSYNEQFF.

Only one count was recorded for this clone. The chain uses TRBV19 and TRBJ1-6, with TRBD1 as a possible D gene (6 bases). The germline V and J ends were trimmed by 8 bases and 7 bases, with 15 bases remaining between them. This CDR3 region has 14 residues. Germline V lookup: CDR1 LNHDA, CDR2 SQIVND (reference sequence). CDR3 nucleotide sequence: TGTGCCAGTTCGTTTTGGACAGAAAATTCACCCCTCCACTTT. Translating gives CASSFWTENSPLHF.

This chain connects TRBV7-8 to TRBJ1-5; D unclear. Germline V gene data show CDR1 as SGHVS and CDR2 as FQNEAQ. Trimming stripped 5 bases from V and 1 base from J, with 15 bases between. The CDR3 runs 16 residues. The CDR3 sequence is CASSPRAQDSNQPQHF. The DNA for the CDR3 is TGTGCCAGCAGCCCCCGGGCCCAAGACAGCAATCAGCCCCAGCATTTT.

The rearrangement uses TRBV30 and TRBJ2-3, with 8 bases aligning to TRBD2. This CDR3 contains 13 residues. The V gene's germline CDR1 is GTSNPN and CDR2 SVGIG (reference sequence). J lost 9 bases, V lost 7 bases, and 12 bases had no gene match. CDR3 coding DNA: TGTGCCTTAGCTCGGGGGGGCCTGGGCACGCAGTATTTT. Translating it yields CALARGGLGTQYF.

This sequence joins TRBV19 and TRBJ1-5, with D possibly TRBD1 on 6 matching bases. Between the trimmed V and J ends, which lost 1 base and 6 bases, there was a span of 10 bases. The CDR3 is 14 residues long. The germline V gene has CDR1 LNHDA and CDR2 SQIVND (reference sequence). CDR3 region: CASSIAQGGQPQHF. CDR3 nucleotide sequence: TGTGCCAGTAGTATAGCACAGGGCGGTCAGCCCCAGCATTTT.

DNA for the CDR3: TGTGCCAGCGTTAGGGGAGCAACTAATGAAAAACTGTTTTTT. Protein sequence: CASVRGATNEKLFF. V gene TRBV28 combines with J gene TRBJ1-4, with D possibly being TRBD1 (5 bases). V was clipped by 8 bases and J by 0 bases, with 10 bases between them. Germline lookup yields CDR1 MDHEN and CDR2 SYDVKM. The CDR3 length is 14 residues. The variable domain in full, with the rest retrieved from reference TRBV28 and TRBJ1-4, is DVKVTQSSRYLVKRTGEKVFLECVQDMDHENMFWYRQDPGLGLRLIYFSYDVKMKEKGDIPEGYSVSREKKERFSLILESASTNQTSMYLCASVRGATNEKLFFGSGTQLSVL.